Listed below are T cell receptor beta chains from one sample, sequenced in a study of cytomegalovirus exposure and HLA in healthy donors. The assay was immunoSEQ multiplex PCR, and TCRdb's table has in-frame clones only and misses some. The profile shows 100,000 to 150,000 clones, roughly 70% of them singletons. Sequencing was carried out using PBMCs. These receptor sequences come from a man aged 30 to 39 in good health and CMV-seronegative. Each CDR3 is given with its conserved first and last residue. A D gene is named only where the DNA matches it firmly. Not all rows give a size; the values are once, few, many and, for expanded clones, a class.

V	size	D	J	CDR3	DNA
TRBV7-9	medium-sized	-	TRBJ2-4	CASSLGAGLAKNIQYF	TGTGCCAGCAGCTTAGGGGCAGGGCTGGCCAAAAACATTCAGTACTTC
TRBV18	-	TRBD1	TRBJ2-7	CASSPQGAGEQYF	TGTGCCAGCTCACCACAGGGGGCCGGCGAGCAGTACTTC
TRBV19	-	-	TRBJ1-5	CASSIGADNQPQHF	TGTGCCAGTAGTATAGGCGCCGACAATCAGCCCCAGCACTTT
TRBV5-5	-	-	TRBJ2-1	CASSQDIYNEQFF	TGTGCCAGCAGCCAAGACATTTACAATGAGCAGTTCTTC
TRBV18	-	-	TRBJ2-5	CASSLPGQETQYF	TGTGCCAGCTCACTCCCGGGGCAAGAGACCCAGTACTTC
TRBV29-1	-	TRBD1	TRBJ1-1	CSVGGTGNTEAFF	TGCAGCGTTGGAGGGACAGGGAACACTGAAGCTTTCTTT
TRBV6-5	-	-	TRBJ2-7	CASSYSESSYEQYF	TGTGCCAGCAGTTACTCCGAGAGCTCCTACGAGCAGTACTTC
TRBV7-3	few	-	TRBJ1-6	CASSPPFRRPTHFSYNSPLHF	TGTGCCAGCAGCCCCCCGTTCCGGCGGCCAACTCACTTCTCCTATAATTCACCCCTCCACTTT
TRBV7-2	-	-	TRBJ1-3	CASSLETRRAIYF	TGTGCCAGCAGCTTGGAAACCCGGAGAGCCATATATTTT
TRBV9	-	TRBD1	TRBJ2-7	CASSARGRESYEQYF	TGTGCCAGCAGCGCGAGGGGGCGAGAGTCCTACGAGCAGTACTTC
TRBV5-1	few	-	TRBJ1-4	CASSLDAGTNEKLFF	TGCGCCAGCAGCTTGGACGCAGGTACTAATGAAAAACTGTTTTTT
TRBV5-1	-	TRBD1	TRBJ2-3	CASFRDRRTDTQYF	TGCGCCAGCTTCCGGGACAGACGCACAGATACGCAGTATTTT
TRBV27	-	-	TRBJ2-3	CASSLPFTDTQYF	TGTGCCAGCAGTTTACCCTTCACAGATACGCAGTATTTT
TRBV27	-	TRBD2	TRBJ2-2	CASSFPSAGLNTGELFF	TGTGCCAGCAGTTTTCCGTCAGCGGGGCTTAACACCGGGGAGCTGTTTTTT
TRBV2	-	TRBD2	TRBJ2-3	CASSVLAGGQKDTQYF	TGTGCCAGCAGTGTTCTAGCGGGGGGGCAGAAAGATACGCAGTATTTT
TRBV2	-	TRBD1	TRBJ1-2	CAGRDRNNYGYTF	TGTGCCGGCCGGGACAGGAACAACTATGGCTACACCTTC
TRBV10-3	-	TRBD2	TRBJ2-1	CAISGSIGTSGTYNEQFF	TGTGCCATCAGCGGGAGCATAGGGACTAGCGGCACCTACAATGAGCAGTTCTTC
TRBV14	-	-	TRBJ2-7	CASSQVGVGHEQYF	TGTGCCAGCAGCCAAGTCGGCGTGGGGCACGAGCAGTACTTC
TRBV9	-	-	TRBJ2-1	CASSVGGGYNEQFF	TGTGCCAGCAGCGTAGGAGGGGGCTACAATGAGCAGTTCTTC
TRBV28	few	-	TRBJ2-7	CASRPPGVGEQYF	TGTGCCAGCAGGCCCCCAGGGGTGGGAGAGCAGTACTTC
TRBV4-1	-	-	TRBJ1-1	CASSQDWGGTEAFF	TGCGCCAGCAGCCAAGATTGGGGGGGCACTGAAGCTTTCTTT
TRBV30	-	TRBD1	TRBJ2-5	CAWRGQGARETQYF	TGTGCCTGGAGAGGACAGGGGGCACGTGAGACCCAGTACTTC
TRBV11-2	-	-	TRBJ2-7	CASSLEGRQYEQYF	TGTGCCAGCAGCTTAGAAGGCAGGCAGTACGAGCAGTACTTC
TRBV7-9	-	-	TRBJ2-7	CASSPPFYEQYF	TGTGCCAGCAGCCCTCCTTTCTACGAGCAGTACTTC
TRBV9	-	TRBD2	TRBJ2-7	CASSVGTSGGASREQYF	TGTGCCAGCAGCGTAGGGACTAGCGGGGGGGCGTCTCGGGAGCAGTACTTC
TRBV6-5	-	-	TRBJ2-2	CASSYDRGTGELFF	TGTGCCAGCAGTTACGACCGCGGCACCGGGGAGCTGTTTTTT
TRBV10-2	few	TRBD2	TRBJ2-5	CASRHRSGEQETQYF	TGCGCCAGCAGGCATCGTAGCGGGGAACAAGAGACCCAGTACTTC
TRBV5-1	-	-	TRBJ1-5	CASSLVAVLGAPQHF	TGCGCCAGCAGCTTGGTCGCGGTGTTGGGGGCGCCCCAGCATTTT
TRBV9	-	-	TRBJ1-4	CASSVGLGRGEKLFF	TGTGCCAGCAGCGTAGGCCTTGGCCGAGGTGAAAAACTGTTTTTT
TRBV5-6	-	TRBD1	TRBJ2-5	CASSFGQGIPETQYF	TGTGCCAGCAGCTTCGGACAGGGCATCCCAGAGACCCAGTACTTC
TRBV7-6	-	TRBD2	TRBJ2-2	CASSRSSGGFANTGELFF	TGTGCCAGCAGCCGATCTAGCGGGGGATTCGCGAACACCGGGGAGCTGTTTTTT